One sample yielded the 9 T cell receptor beta chains listed below, sequenced in a study of tumor-infiltrating lymphocytes in primary liver carcinoma. With a constant-region primer, TCR beta cDNA was made from around 520 ng of total RNA. Library construction for TCR beta comprised three nested multiplex PCR rounds performed with slightly modified ARM-PCR. Forward primers for TRBV1-TRBV30 and a C-beta reverse primer served the first two PCR rounds, at around 9 cycles each. TCRdb re-called the multiplex PCR reads through MiXCR, storing one row per CDR3 protein. The sample comprises roughly 32,000 distinct CDR3 sequences, roughly 78% of which are singletons, and about 30% rests with the top ten. DNA and RNA were both co-extracted from approximately 20-30 mg of bulk tissue that had not been sorted. The sequencing sample was made of liver tumor tissue from sampling region 3. Subset here: tumor region T3, left-lateral pole. The source is a woman aged 25 to 39 with primary liver carcinoma and hepatitis B virus infection.

Turning to this clonotype: At one boundary the junction diverges from the germline segment, which might be a read error. The chain couples TRBV11-3 to TRBJ2-7; D is possibly TRBD1 or TRBD2 (6 bases each). The CDR3 runs 16 residues. CDR1 SGHNT and CDR2 YENEEA come from the germline V gene. The CDR3 sequence is CTRSARGTLPSYEQYF. DNA for the CDR3: TGTACCAGAAGTGCCCGCGGGACACTACCTTCCTACGAGCAGTACTTC.

As to this clonotype: The junction departs from germline at one end; a sequencing error may be responsible. The genes are TRBV30 and TRBJ2-5; either TRBD1 or TRBD2 may supply D (5 bases each). Germline CDR1 reads GTSNPN; CDR2 reads SVGIG (reference sequence). The CDR3 is made up of 12 amino acids. CDR3 sequence (DNA): TGTGTCTGGGACCGGCCTAGGGAGACCCAGTACTTC. Translation: CVWDRPRETQYF. Together with reference TRBV30 and TRBJ2-5, the CDR3 gives the full variable domain: SQTIHQWPATLVQPVGSPLSLECTVEGTSNPNLYWYRQAAGRGLQLLFYSVGIGQISSEVPQNLSASRPQDRQFILSSKKLLLSDSGFYLCVWDRPRETQYFGPGTRLLVL.

The chain carries TRBV4-3 and TRBJ2-7; 7 bases are shared with TRBD2. The CDR3 runs to 18 residues. Germline lookup yields CDR1 LGHNA and CDR2 YSLEER. V lost 1 base to trimming and J lost 4 bases; unmatched junction nucleotides: 16. In nucleotides, the CDR3 is TGCGCCAGCAGCCAAGCTGTGACGGGGGGTTACATTAAATACGAGCAGTACTTC. The encoded protein is CASSQAVTGGYIKYEQYF.

Here the CDR3 reads CASGYSGLAGEQYF. The CDR3, as DNA: TGTGCCAGCGGGTACTCGGGACTTGCGGGCGAGCAGTACTTC. V and J are TRBV5-6 and TRBJ2-7; possibly TRBD2 for D (6 bases). Germline CDR1 SGHDT, CDR2 YYEEEE. The V end was cut by 7 bases, the J end by 6 bases, with 20 bases between. There are 14 residues in the CDR3.

Details on this clonotype: No conserved phenylalanine or tryptophan ends this CDR3, so it is likely a read error. The DNA is left out, because the CDR3 cannot be placed on it with certainty; the CDR3 is given as TCRdb lists it. The V gene is TRBV11-1, the J gene TRBJ2-7; no DNA check was done on the table's D call, TRBD2. Germline values: CDR1 SGHAT, CDR2 FQDESV (reference sequence). Termini included, the CDR3 measures 13 amino acids. CDR3 sequence reads: CASSSGYLREQHL.

On this clonotype itself: Because it lacks the conserved phenylalanine or tryptophan at the end, this CDR3 is likely a read error. The chain couples TRBV11-2 to TRBJ2-2; either TRBD1 or TRBD2 may supply D (6 bases each). The CDR3 extends over 15 amino acids. Germline loops: CDR1 SGHAT, CDR2 FQNNGV. In nucleotides, the CDR3 is TGTGCCAGCAGCGTAGAGACAAGGGACACCGGGGGGCTGTTTCTT. This codes for CASSVETRDTGGLFL.

This clonotype was observed a few times. The chain has TRBV12-3 or TRBV12-4 and TRBJ1-1; 8 nucleotides agree with TRBD1. Trimming at V came to 7 bases and at J to 4 bases, leaving 5 bases not matched to a gene. This CDR3 contains 13 residues. As DNA, the CDR3 is TGTGCCAGCATTTCCACAGGGGGCACTGAAGCTTTCTTT. Its translation: CASISTGGTEAFF.

Details on this clonotype: At one end the junction does not follow the germline gene, possibly because of a read error. This chain links TRBV11-2 with TRBJ2-7; maybe TRBD2 (5 bases). The CDR3 length is 15 residues. CDR1 is SGHAT, CDR2 FQNNGV, per germline. CDR3 sequence: CASIPLEAAHYEQYF. DNA for the CDR3: TGCGCCAGCATTCCCCTGGAAGCGGCCCACTACGAGCAGTACTTC.

Worth noting for this clonotype: The junction and the germline gene differ at one end; a read error may be behind it. V usage is TRBV4-3 and J usage is TRBJ2-1; the D is unclear. The CDR3 covers 16 residues. Germline assignment: CDR1 LGHNA and CDR2 YSLEER. CDR3 residues: CTSSQDAASSYNEQFF. The CDR3, as DNA: TGCACCAGCAGCCAAGATGCTGCAAGCTCCTACAATGAGCAGTTCTTC.